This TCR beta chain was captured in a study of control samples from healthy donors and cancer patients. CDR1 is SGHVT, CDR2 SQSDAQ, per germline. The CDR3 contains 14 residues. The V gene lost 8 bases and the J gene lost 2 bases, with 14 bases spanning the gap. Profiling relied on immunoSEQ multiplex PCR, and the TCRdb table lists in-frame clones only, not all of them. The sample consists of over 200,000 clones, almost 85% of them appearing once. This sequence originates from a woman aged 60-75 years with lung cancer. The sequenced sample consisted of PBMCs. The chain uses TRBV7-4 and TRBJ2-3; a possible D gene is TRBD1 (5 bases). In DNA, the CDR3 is TGTGCCAGCTGGGCAGGGATACTCACAGATACGCAGTATTTT. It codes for CASWAGILTDTQYF.